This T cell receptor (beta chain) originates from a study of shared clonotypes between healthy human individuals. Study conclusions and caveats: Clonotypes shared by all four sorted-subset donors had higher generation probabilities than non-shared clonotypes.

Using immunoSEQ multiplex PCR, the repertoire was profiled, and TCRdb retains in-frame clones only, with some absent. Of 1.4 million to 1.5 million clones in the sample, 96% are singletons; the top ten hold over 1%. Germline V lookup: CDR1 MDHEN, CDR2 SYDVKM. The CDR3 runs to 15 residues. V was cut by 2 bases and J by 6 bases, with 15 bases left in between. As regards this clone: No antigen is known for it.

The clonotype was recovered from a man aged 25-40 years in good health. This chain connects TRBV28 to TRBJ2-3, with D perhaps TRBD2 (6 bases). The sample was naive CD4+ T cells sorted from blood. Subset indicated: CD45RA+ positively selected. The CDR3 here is CASSLISGRVDTQYF. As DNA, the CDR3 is TGTGCCAGCAGTTTAATCTCCGGGAGAGTGGATACGCAGTATTTT.